This entry lists 13 T cell receptor beta chains sequenced from one sample in a study of long-term antiretroviral therapy in people with HIV. Samples were assayed with immunoSEQ v3.0 at survey level. The protocol was immunoSEQ multiplex PCR, while the TCRdb copy is restricted to in-frame clones and leaves out a portion. The table has 23,000 or so clones, 80% to 85% seen once; the top ten hold about 20%. Here the sequenced sample was unsorted PBMCs, taken 0.4 years after starting antiretroviral therapy. The origin of the receptors is a man aged 45-65 years with HIV.

The V call is TRBV4-1, the J call TRBJ1-5; D possibly corresponds to TRBD1 (5 bases). The CDR3 length is 14 residues. The V and J ends lost 4 bases and 6 bases respectively, with 13 bases between them. CDR1 and CDR2 from the germline V gene are MGHRA and YSYEKL. This CDR3 reads CASSRDEASQPQHF. Written as DNA, the CDR3 is TGCGCCAGCAGCCGGGACGAGGCCAGTCAGCCCCAGCATTTT.

The chain has TRBV19 and TRBJ2-2; TRBD2 is a possible D gene (5 bases). This CDR3 region has 13 residues. Between the trimmed V and J ends, which lost 3 bases and 7 bases, there was a span of 9 bases. The germline V gene has CDR1 LNHDA and CDR2 SQIVND (reference sequence). The CDR3 loop is CASSIAEGGELFF. The CDR3 DNA sequence: TGTGCCAGTAGTATCGCCGAGGGCGGGGAGCTGTTTTTT. Full variable domain (outside the CDR3, taken from reference TRBV19 and TRBJ2-2): DGGITQSPKYLFRKEGQNVTLSCEQNLNHDAMYWYRQDPGQGLRLIYYSQIVNDFQKGDIAEGYSVSREKKESFPLTVTSAQKNPTAFYLCASSIAEGGELFFGEGSRLTVL.

The chain has TRBV11-2 and TRBJ2-3; D may be TRBD1 (6 bases). V was clipped by 8 bases and J by 7 bases, with 16 bases between them. The CDR3 loop spans 13 amino acids. Looked up from germline, CDR1 is SGHAT and CDR2 is FQNNGV. The CDR3 bases are TGTGCCAGCTGGACACCAACAGGGAATACGCAGTATTTT. It yields the protein CASWTPTGNTQYF.

This clone was detected a few times. The J gene is TRBJ2-2, the V gene TRBV9; D is unclear. Trimming removed 4 bases at V and 3 bases at J, with 7 bases between. This CDR3 is 13 amino acids long. Germline loops: CDR1 SGDLS, CDR2 YYNGEE. CDR3 in DNA: TGTGCCAGCAGCACTCTAGACACCGGGGAGCTGTTTTTT. This sequence encodes CASSTLDTGELFF.

The CDR3 sequence is CASSDYGGPRNSPLHF. For the CDR3, the DNA is TGTGCCAGCAGTGACTACGGGGGGCCGCGGAATTCACCCCTCCACTTT. The gene calls are TRBV25-1 and TRBJ1-6; perhaps TRBD1 as D (6 bases). This CDR3 has 16 amino acids. The V gene's germline CDR1 is MGHDK and CDR2 SYGVNS. Trimming cost V 3 bases and J 7 bases, with 16 bases left between them. The whole variable domain, filled in from reference TRBV25-1 and TRBJ1-6, reads EADIYQTPRYLVIGTGKKITLECSQTMGHDKMYWYQQDPGMELHLIHYSYGVNSTEKGDLSSESTVSRIRTEHFPLTLESARPSHTSQYLCASSDYGGPRNSPLHFGNGTRLTVT.

The chain joins TRBV7-2 to TRBJ2-3, with 7 bases matching TRBD1. The V gene end was trimmed by 4 bases and the J gene end by 1 base; junction bases not matched to a gene: 8. The CDR3 contains 16 residues. CDR1 and CDR2 from the germline V gene are SGHTA and FQGNSA. The CDR3 bases are TGTGCCAGCAGCTCCAGACAGGGTTGGGGCACAGATACGCAGTATTTT. This codes for CASSSRQGWGTDTQYF. The complete variable domain, with remaining parts taken from reference TRBV7-2 and TRBJ2-3, reads GAGVSQSPSNKVTEKGKDVELRCDPISGHTALYWYRQSLGQGLEFLIYFQGNSAPDKSGLPSDRFSAERTGGSVSTLTIQRTQQEDSAVYLCASSSRQGWGTDTQYFGPGTRLTVL.

This clone was seen once. This chain uses TRBV9 with TRBJ2-7, with D perhaps TRBD1 (5 bases). The V gene's germline CDR1 is SGDLS and CDR2 YYNGEE. The CDR3 is made up of 15 amino acids. The V and J ends lost 5 bases and 1 base respectively, with 16 bases between them. The CDR3 loop is CASSFQPSGSYEQYF. DNA for the CDR3: TGTGCCAGCAGTTTCCAGCCTTCAGGGTCCTACGAGCAGTACTTC.

V is TRBV5-1 and J is TRBJ2-2, with a weak D call TRBD1 (6 bases). This CDR3 is 15 amino acids long. CDR1 and CDR2 from the germline V gene are SGHRS and YFSETQ. Trimming left V 4 bases short and J 3 bases short, with 13 bases between. The CDR3 loop reads CASSPNRVDTGELFF. The CDR3 DNA follows: TGCGCCAGCAGCCCGAACAGGGTGGACACCGGGGAGCTGTTTTTT.

This sequence joins TRBV2 and TRBJ1-2; the D gene is possibly TRBD1 (6 bases). This CDR3 is 12 amino acids long. The germline V gene has CDR1 SNHLY and CDR2 FYNNEI. V was pared by 4 bases and J by 4 bases, with 7 bases between. The CDR3 region has the DNA TGTGCCAGCAGTGTAGGGGGCTATGGCTACACCTTC. This codes for CASSVGGYGYTF.

The V call is TRBV18, the J call TRBJ1-2, with D maybe TRBD1 (6 bases). Deletions cut 3 bases from V and 8 bases from J, with 19 bases between. This CDR3 spans 15 amino acids. Per the germline V gene, CDR1 is KGHSH and CDR2 is LQKENI. CDR3 DNA: TGTGCCAGCTCACCGTTAGACAGGATGCTACACGGCTACACCTTC. Residues: CASSPLDRMLHGYTF.

In nucleotides, the CDR3 is TGTGCCAGCAGGGGGTTCATGAACACTGAAGCTTTCTTT. This gives the protein CASRGFMNTEAFF. The genes are TRBV6-6 and TRBJ1-1, with no clear D. V dropped 6 bases and J dropped 0 bases, with 8 bases sitting between them. The germline V gene encodes CDR1 MNHNY and CDR2 SVGAGI (reference sequence). The CDR3 is 13 amino acids.

The V and J genes are TRBV19 and TRBJ1-4; TRBD1 is a possible D gene (5 bases). This CDR3 has 17 residues. From germline, CDR1 is LNHDA and CDR2 SQIVND (reference sequence). CDR3 amino acids: CAAVTMGERSIGEKLFF. The CDR3 coding sequence is TGTGCTGCGGTAACGATGGGGGAGAGAAGTATAGGAGAAAAACTGTTTTTT.

The genes are TRBV19 and TRBJ2-6; D ambiguous. CDR1 is LNHDA and CDR2 is SQIVND in the germline V gene (reference sequence). This CDR3 comprises 14 residues. V lost 6 bases to trimming and J lost 1 base, with 7 bases between them. The CDR3 sequence is CASSLASGANVLTF. The CDR3 nucleotides read TGTGCCAGTAGCCTCGCTTCTGGGGCCAACGTCCTGACTTTC.